This entry concerns a single TCR beta chain. The CDR3 spans 14 residues. V gave up 6 bases and J gave up 6 bases, with 14 bases separating them. Germline CDR1 is SNHLY and CDR2 is FYNNEI. The sample belongs to a study of PD-L1 blockade in urothelial cancer. Between 1 and 8 samples per patient were obtained, pretreatment and on-treatment. Sequencing used immunoSEQ multiplex PCR; TCRdb keeps in-frame clones, though not all of them. The top ten hold 2.4% of the sample, which has fewer than 130,000 clones, approximately 85% seen once. Specimen: PBMCs, collected around atezolizumab (anti-PD-L1) treatment. The chain links TRBV2 to TRBJ1-4, with D perhaps TRBD1 (5 bases). This clonotype originated in a man aged 45 to 65 with urothelial cancer. The CDR3 DNA follows: TGTGCCAGCAGACTCAGGGTTGTTGATGAAAAACTGTTTTTT. Translating it yields CASRLRVVDEKLFF. The full variable domain, with the rest looked up from reference TRBV2 and TRBJ1-4, is EPEVTQTPSHQVTQMGQEVILRCVPISNHLYFYWYRQILGQKVEFLVSFYNNEISEKSEIFDDQFSVERPDGSNFTLKIRSTKLEDSAMYFCASRLRVVDEKLFFGSGTQLSVL.